Below, 27 T cell receptor beta chains from the same sample are listed, as sequenced in a study of T-cell memory formation after mild COVID-19. TCRdb processed the 5' RACE reads anew with MiXCR; each CDR3 protein has one entry. The data hold some 310,000 distinct CDR3 sequences, with about 20% observed a single time. Input material: PBMCs or a T cell subset sorted from them (not recorded which). Receptors originate from a young man who had mild COVID-19 (a few samples of this study predate the infection). Cell type and time point are not known.

This clonotype was seen many times. This chain uses TRBV7-2 with TRBJ1-2; 7 bases match TRBD1. This CDR3 is 14 amino acids long. With 5 bases clipped from V and 7 bases from J, the junction kept 10 bases outside the gene matches. Germline V CDR1 and CDR2: SGHTA, FQGNSA. Here the CDR3 reads CASSQRQGPSGYTF. The CDR3 DNA reads TGTGCCAGCAGCCAGAGACAGGGACCGAGTGGCTACACCTTC.

The chain couples TRBV20-1 to TRBJ2-5; either TRBD1 or TRBD2 may fit D (5 bases each). This CDR3 contains 14 residues. The germline gives CDR1 DFQATT, CDR2 SNEGSKA (reference sequence). Trimming left V 2 bases short and J 5 bases short, with 15 bases between. CDR3 in amino acids: CSARTPGTGETQYF. Written as DNA, the CDR3 is TGCAGTGCTAGAACCCCGGGGACGGGGGAGACCCAGTACTTC.

This chain links TRBV20-1 with TRBJ1-5; unclear D gene. The germline V gene has CDR1 DFQATT and CDR2 SNEGSKA (reference sequence). The V end was cut by 7 bases, the J end by 4 bases, with 14 bases between. The CDR3 is made up of 13 amino acids. The CDR3 nucleotides read TGCAGTGTTCCATCGGCCGGGAATCAGCCCCAGCATTTT. Translating it yields CSVPSAGNQPQHF.

This clonotype appeared a few times. The J gene is TRBJ2-1, the V gene TRBV6-6; D remains ambiguous. Trimming took off 0 bases at V and 10 bases at J, with 7 bases between the two ends. Germline V gene data show CDR1 as MNHNY and CDR2 as SVGAGI (reference sequence). The CDR3 has 12 residues. CDR3 region: CASSYSPLEQFF. The CDR3 nucleotides are TGTGCCAGCAGTTACTCGCCTCTCGAGCAGTTCTTC.

This clonotype was recorded at least ten times. This sequence joins TRBV7-2 and TRBJ2-2; D is possibly TRBD2 (6 bases). Germline CDR1 is SGHTA and CDR2 is FQGNSA. This CDR3 region has 17 residues. With 5 bases removed from V and 4 bases from J, the gap between germline ends came to 20 bases. The CDR3 region has the DNA TGTGCCAGCAGCCGTTCGTCGGACTACGGGGGCACCGGGGAGCTGTTTTTT. It yields the protein CASSRSSDYGGTGELFF.

This clonotype appeared a few times. V usage is TRBV20-1 and J usage is TRBJ1-2; 12 bases are shared with TRBD1. CDR1 is DFQATT and CDR2 is SNEGSKA in the germline V gene (reference sequence). The CDR3 covers 14 residues. V dropped 6 bases and J dropped 6; count of bases not matched to a gene: 8. The CDR3 loop is CSAQQRDRGHGYTF. The CDR3 DNA is TGCAGTGCGCAACAACGGGACAGGGGGCATGGCTACACCTTC.

This clonotype was picked up a small number of times. The V gene is TRBV4-3, the J gene TRBJ2-2; the D gene is possibly TRBD1 (6 bases). The CDR3 spans 19 residues. The V end was cut by 3 bases, the J end by 0 bases, with 20 bases between. Germline loops: CDR1 LGHNA, CDR2 YSLEER. CDR3 sequence reads: CASSQMRVQQGANTGELFF. The CDR3 coding sequence is TGCGCCAGCAGCCAGATGAGGGTCCAACAGGGAGCGAACACCGGGGAGCTGTTTTTT.

V and J are TRBV18 and TRBJ2-7, with TRBD1 matching over 7 bases. The CDR3 is 13 residues long. Unmatched junction bases numbered 2, after V lost 2 bases and J lost 4 bases. The germline V gene encodes CDR1 KGHSH and CDR2 LQKENI. The CDR3 DNA reads as TGTGCCAGCTCACCAGACAGGGAGTACGAGCAGTACTTC. Its protein product is CASSPDREYEQYF.

This clonotype has ten or more counts. The rearrangement links TRBV7-3 to TRBJ2-1; 12 bases are shared with TRBD2. Germline CDR1 and CDR2: SGHTA and FQGTGA. The CDR3 has 15 amino acids. The trim removed 2 bases at V and 7 bases at J, leaving 3 bases unmatched. CDR3: CASSLLAGGPNEQFF. CDR3 DNA: TGTGCCAGCAGCTTACTAGCGGGGGGGCCAAATGAGCAGTTCTTC.

This clonotype occurred a few times. The chain is built from TRBV7-6 and TRBJ2-3, with 13 bases identical to TRBD2. There are 17 residues in the CDR3. CDR1 SGHVS and CDR2 FNYEAQ come from the germline V gene. V lost 5 bases and J lost 6; bases outside the gene matches: 11. CDR3 sequence: CASSRGLAGTRKDTQYF. In DNA form, the CDR3 reads TGTGCCAGCAGCCGGGGACTAGCGGGAACCCGGAAGGATACGCAGTATTTT.

Of note for this clonotype: A much larger clone is a single base away; this may be a read error. The V gene is TRBV7-2, the J gene TRBJ1-3, with 9 bases that match TRBD1. Germline V gives CDR1 SGHTA, CDR2 FQGNSA. The CDR3 contains 15 residues. In nucleotides, the CDR3 is TGTGACAGCACTCTCGGGACAGGGAGAGGAAACACCATATATTTT. Amino acids: CDSTLGTGRGNTIYF. The full variable domain, its missing parts supplied by reference TRBV7-2 and TRBJ1-3, is GAGVSQSPSNKVTEKGKDVELRCDPISGHTALYWYRQSLGQGLEFLIYFQGNSAPDKSGLPSDRFSAERTGGSVSTLTIQRTQQEDSAVYLCDSTLGTGRGNTIYFGEGSWLTVV.

This clonotype was picked up a small number of times. CDR3 loop: CASSFRQSTDTQYF. The CDR3 DNA reads as TGTGCCAGCAGCTTTCGACAGAGCACAGATACGCAGTATTTT. The genes are TRBV7-2 and TRBJ2-3; D is possibly TRBD1 (5 bases). V lost 3 bases to trimming and J lost 0 bases, with 7 bases between them. Germline-derived CDR1 and CDR2 are SGHTA and FQGNSA. The CDR3 is 14 residues long.

The chain has TRBV4-1 and TRBJ2-3; D not resolved. The V gene's germline CDR1 is MGHRA and CDR2 YSYEKL. The CDR3 has 9 residues. V dropped 5 bases and J dropped 11 bases, with 5 bases sitting between them. The CDR3 DNA sequence: TGCGCCAGCAGCGCAAAGCAGTATTTT. It encodes CASSAKQYF.

The table lists this clonotype with a few counts. The chain links TRBV7-8 to TRBJ2-5; 12 bases match TRBD2. V dropped 2 bases and J dropped 0; count of bases not matched to a gene: 4. Germline V gene lookup returns CDR1 SGHVS and CDR2 FQNEAQ. The CDR3 runs to 17 residues. The CDR3 is CASSLRPSGGDQETQYF. CDR3 in DNA: TGTGCCAGCAGCTTACGGCCTAGCGGGGGGGACCAAGAGACCCAGTACTTC.

V and J are TRBV9 and TRBJ2-5; 8 positions agree with TRBD2. Germline CDR1 is SGDLS and CDR2 is YYNGEE. The CDR3 has 16 amino acids. J lost 1 base, V lost 0 bases, and 5 bases had no gene match. The CDR3 is CASSVGAGGGQETQYF. In DNA, the CDR3 is TGTGCCAGCAGCGTAGGGGCCGGGGGGGGCCAAGAGACCCAGTACTTC.

The chain combines TRBV12-3 or TRBV12-4 with TRBJ1-2, with 7 bases aligning to TRBD1. This CDR3 has 13 amino acids. V dropped 6 bases and J dropped 4; count of bases not matched to a gene: 5. CDR3 sequence (DNA): TGTGCCAGCAGGACGACAGGGACCTATGGCTACACCTTC. This codes for CASRTTGTYGYTF.

This clonotype was seen more than once but under ten times. The V call is TRBV7-9, the J call TRBJ2-3; D unclear. CDR1 and CDR2 from the germline V gene are SEHNR and FQNEAQ (reference sequence). This CDR3 comprises 15 residues. V lost 8 bases and J 2 bases, leaving 17 bases between the germline ends. The CDR3, as DNA: TGTGCCAGCTTATTAGTCGGGCTGGCCACAGATACGCAGTATTTT. As protein: CASLLVGLATDTQYF.

The chain uses TRBV7-2 and TRBJ1-2, with D perhaps matching TRBD1 (5 bases). The germline gives CDR1 SGHTA, CDR2 FQGNSA. The CDR3 spans 14 residues. Deletions cut 8 bases from V and 2 bases from J, with 15 bases between. Written as DNA, the CDR3 is TGTGCCAGCGCCTTAGCGGGACCGAACTATGGCTACACCTTC. Amino acid sequence: CASALAGPNYGYTF.

The chain has TRBV10-3 and TRBJ2-3, with TRBD2 matching 7 bases. The CDR3 has 14 residues. Germline trimming cut 4 bases from V and 4 bases from J; bases unmatched to any gene: 5. The germline gives CDR1 ENHRY, CDR2 SYGVKD. Here the CDR3 DNA reads TGTGCCATCAGTGGGGGAACTAGCGCAGATACGCAGTATTTT. This translates into CAISGGTSADTQYF.

The chain is built from TRBV7-2 and TRBJ1-2; 9 bases match TRBD1. Germline V gene data show CDR1 as SGHTA and CDR2 as FQGNSA. J lost 4 bases, V lost 4 bases, and 7 bases had no gene match. There are 15 residues in the CDR3. The CDR3 DNA follows: TGTGCCAGCAGCTCTGGGGACAGGGCCCGCTATGGCTACACCTTC. It yields the protein CASSSGDRARYGYTF.

The chain is built from TRBV6-5 and TRBJ2-3; no definite D call. The CDR3 is 13 amino acids. Germline-derived CDR1 and CDR2 are MNHEY and SVGAGI. V shed 0 bases and J shed 4 bases, with 5 bases lying between them. CDR3 residues: CASSYSKPDTQYF. The CDR3 nucleotides are TGTGCCAGCAGTTACTCGAAGCCAGATACGCAGTATTTT.

This clonotype was observed a single time. V is TRBV7-9 and J is TRBJ2-5; no clear D gene. CDR3 size: 11 residues. Trimming removed 5 bases at V and 13 bases at J, with 14 bases between. Germline CDR1 reads SEHNR; CDR2 reads FQNEAQ (reference sequence). The CDR3 coding sequence is TGTGCCAGCAGCAACGACTGGGTTTTGTACTTC. Its protein product is CASSNDWVLYF.

This clonotype has only a few counts. CDR3 DNA: TGTGCCAGCAGCGTAGTTGGGGAGACCCAGTACTTC. As protein: CASSVVGETQYF. V usage is TRBV9 and J usage is TRBJ2-5; no clear D gene. V lost 0 bases and J lost 5, with 5 bases in between. The CDR3 spans 12 residues. Germline V gene lookup returns CDR1 SGDLS and CDR2 YYNGEE.

V and J are TRBV4-1 and TRBJ2-5, with 9 bases matching TRBD2. The germline V gene has CDR1 MGHRA and CDR2 YSYEKL. V was clipped by 1 base and J by 3 bases; unmatched bases: 12. The CDR3 loop spans 18 amino acids. CDR3 amino acids: CASSQVLGAASGEETQYF. The CDR3, as DNA: TGCGCCAGCAGCCAAGTCCTCGGGGCGGCTAGCGGGGAAGAGACCCAGTACTTC.

This clonotype occurred a few times. The chain joins TRBV10-3 to TRBJ2-1; D gene ambiguous. V was trimmed by 3 bases and J by 3 bases, leaving 3 bases between them. Germline V gene data show CDR1 as ENHRY and CDR2 as SYGVKD. There are 12 residues in the CDR3. This chain's CDR3 is CAISDSYNEQFF. The CDR3 DNA reads TGTGCCATCAGTGACAGCTACAATGAGCAGTTCTTC.

This clonotype turned up a few times. The rearrangement links TRBV11-2 to TRBJ2-7; tentatively, D is TRBD1 (6 bases). CDR1 is SGHAT, CDR2 FQNNGV, per germline. The V gene lost 1 base and the J gene lost 0 bases, with 7 bases spanning the gap. The CDR3 length is 14 residues. The CDR3 DNA reads TGTGCCAGCAGCTTAGGGACAGCCTCCTACGAGCAGTACTTC. Its translation: CASSLGTASYEQYF. Together with reference TRBV11-2 and TRBJ2-7, the CDR3 gives the full variable domain: EAGVAQSPRYKIIEKRQSVAFWCNPISGHATLYWYQQILGQGPKLLIQFQNNGVVDDSQLPKDRFSAERLKGVDSTLKIQPAKLEDSAVYLCASSLGTASYEQYFGPGTRLTVT.

The gene calls are TRBV6-2 or TRBV6-3 and TRBJ2-7; tentative D call: TRBD1 (5 bases). The CDR3 runs to 13 residues. V lost 4 bases to trimming and J lost 1 base, with 8 bases between them. Germline values: CDR1 MNHEY, CDR2 SVGEGT. The CDR3 DNA is TGTGCCAGCAGTTGGCAGGGATCCTACGAGCAGTACGTC. This translates into CASSWQGSYEQYV.